The clone carrying this T cell receptor (beta chain) has a handful of counts. Its antigen remains unidentified. This record belongs to a study of vaccination and CD4 T cells after COVID-19. Study at large: Six males and four females, two of them Hispanic, were enrolled as convalescents. As control conditions, cultures were given either a CEFX pool serving as positive control, an HIV-1 Nef pool, or no peptide at all.

The germline V gene encodes CDR1 DFQATT and CDR2 SNEGSKA (reference sequence). The ends were cut back, 3 bases at V and 5 bases at J, with 8 bases in the middle. The CDR3 loop spans 12 amino acids. Sequenced with the Oncomine TCR Beta short-read assay was DNA taken from cultured CD4+ T cells. From the PCR reads, TCRdb called clonotypes with MiXCR, one entry per CDR3 protein. Of tens of thousands of distinct CDR3 sequences detected, 28% appear once; the ten largest clones hold 7.1%. Time point noted: late sampling 161 to 241 days after vaccination in three convalescent patients. Documented treatment: roughly 11-day PBMC culture with coronavirus spike peptide pools or control peptides (ViraFEST assay). Study findings and constraints: The cohort comprised relatively few convalescent patients, and no early post-infection timepoints were analyzed.

The sequence was collected from a human donor who had recovered from COVID-19. The specimen was CD4+ T cells from blood, cultured in vitro, collected about 7 months after SARS-CoV-2 vaccination. The rearrangement links TRBV20-1 to TRBJ2-4; D ambiguous. The CDR3 DNA is TGCAGTGCTAGTCTTCAGGAAAACATTCAGTACTTC. Amino acid sequence: CSASLQENIQYF.